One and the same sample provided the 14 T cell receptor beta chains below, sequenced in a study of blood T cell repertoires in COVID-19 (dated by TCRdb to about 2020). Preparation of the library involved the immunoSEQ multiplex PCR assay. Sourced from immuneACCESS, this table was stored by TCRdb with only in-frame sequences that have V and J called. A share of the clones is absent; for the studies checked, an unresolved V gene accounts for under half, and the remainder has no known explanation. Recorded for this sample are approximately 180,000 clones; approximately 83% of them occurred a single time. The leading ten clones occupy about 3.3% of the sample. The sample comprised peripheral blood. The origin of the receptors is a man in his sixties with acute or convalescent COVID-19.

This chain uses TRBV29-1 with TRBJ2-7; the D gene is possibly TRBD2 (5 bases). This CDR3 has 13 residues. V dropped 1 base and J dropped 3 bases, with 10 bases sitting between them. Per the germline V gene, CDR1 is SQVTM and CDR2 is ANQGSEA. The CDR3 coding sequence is TGCAGCGTTGAAGGGGAGAGAGGCTACGAGCAGTACTTC. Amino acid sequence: CSVEGERGYEQYF.

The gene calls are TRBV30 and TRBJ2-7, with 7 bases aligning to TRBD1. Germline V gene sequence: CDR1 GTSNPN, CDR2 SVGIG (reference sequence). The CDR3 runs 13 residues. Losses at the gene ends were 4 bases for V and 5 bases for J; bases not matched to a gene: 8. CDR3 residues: CAWTRTGVNEQYF. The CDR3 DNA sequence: TGTGCCTGGACCCGGACAGGAGTTAACGAGCAGTACTTC.

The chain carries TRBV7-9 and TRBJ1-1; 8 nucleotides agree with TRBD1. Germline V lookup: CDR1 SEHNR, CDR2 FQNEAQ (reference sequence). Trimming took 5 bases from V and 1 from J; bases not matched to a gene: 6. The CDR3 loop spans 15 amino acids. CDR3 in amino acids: CASSPRQGANTEAFF. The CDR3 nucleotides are TGTGCCAGCAGCCCACGCCAGGGGGCGAACACTGAAGCTTTCTTT.

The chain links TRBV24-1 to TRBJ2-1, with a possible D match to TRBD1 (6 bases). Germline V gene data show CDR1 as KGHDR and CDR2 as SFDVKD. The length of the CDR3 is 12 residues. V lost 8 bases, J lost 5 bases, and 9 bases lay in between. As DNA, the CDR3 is TGTGCCACCATACAGGGTGACAATGAGCAGTTCTTC. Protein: CATIQGDNEQFF.

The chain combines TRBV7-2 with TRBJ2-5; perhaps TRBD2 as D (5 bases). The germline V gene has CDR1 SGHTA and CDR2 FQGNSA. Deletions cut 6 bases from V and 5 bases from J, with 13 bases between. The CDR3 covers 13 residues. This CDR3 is CASRRTGGETQYF. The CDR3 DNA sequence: TGTGCCAGCAGAAGGACCGGCGGGGAGACCCAGTACTTC.

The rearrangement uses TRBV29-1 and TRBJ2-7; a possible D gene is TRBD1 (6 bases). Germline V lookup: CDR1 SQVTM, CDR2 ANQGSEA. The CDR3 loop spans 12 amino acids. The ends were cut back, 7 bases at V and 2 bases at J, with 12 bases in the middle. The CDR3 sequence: CSARGSPYEQYF. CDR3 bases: TGCAGCGCTAGGGGGTCCCCCTACGAGCAGTACTTC.

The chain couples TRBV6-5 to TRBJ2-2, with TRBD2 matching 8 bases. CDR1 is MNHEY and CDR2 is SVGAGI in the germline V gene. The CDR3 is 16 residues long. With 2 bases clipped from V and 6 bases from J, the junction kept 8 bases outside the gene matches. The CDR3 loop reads CASSYAGGPVPGELFF. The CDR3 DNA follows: TGTGCCAGCAGTTACGCGGGGGGACCTGTCCCCGGGGAGCTGTTTTTT.

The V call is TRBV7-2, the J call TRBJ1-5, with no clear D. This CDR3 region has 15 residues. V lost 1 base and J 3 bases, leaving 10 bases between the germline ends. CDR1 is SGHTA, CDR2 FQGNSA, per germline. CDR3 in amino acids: CASSLGGFDNQPQHF. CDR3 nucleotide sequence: TGTGCCAGCAGCTTAGGTGGCTTCGACAATCAGCCCCAGCATTTT.

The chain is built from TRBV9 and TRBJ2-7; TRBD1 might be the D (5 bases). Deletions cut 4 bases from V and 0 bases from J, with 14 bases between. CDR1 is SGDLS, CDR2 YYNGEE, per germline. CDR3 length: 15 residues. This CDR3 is CASSPGPLGSYEQYF. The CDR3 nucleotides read TGTGCCAGCAGCCCAGGGCCCCTCGGCTCCTACGAGCAGTACTTC.

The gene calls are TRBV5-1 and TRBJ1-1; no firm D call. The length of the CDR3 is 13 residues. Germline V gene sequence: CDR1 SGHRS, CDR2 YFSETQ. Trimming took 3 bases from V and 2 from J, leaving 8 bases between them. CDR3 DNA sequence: TGCGCCAGCAGCTCCCACTATAACACTGAAGCTTTCTTT. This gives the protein CASSSHYNTEAFF. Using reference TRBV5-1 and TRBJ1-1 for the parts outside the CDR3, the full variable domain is KAGVTQTPRYLIKTRGQQVTLSCSPISGHRSVSWYQQTPGQGLQFLFEYFSETQRNKGNFPGRFSGRQFSNSRSEMNVSTLELGDSALYLCASSSHYNTEAFFGQGTRLTVV.

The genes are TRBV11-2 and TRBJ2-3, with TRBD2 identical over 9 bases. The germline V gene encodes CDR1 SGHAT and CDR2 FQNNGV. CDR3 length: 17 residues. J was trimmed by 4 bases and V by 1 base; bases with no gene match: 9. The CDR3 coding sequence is TGTGCCAGCAGCTTAGGTGCGGGGGGGTGGTCCCCAGATACGCAGTATTTT. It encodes CASSLGAGGWSPDTQYF.

CDR3 sequence: CATSNGGANTGELFF. For the CDR3, the DNA is TGTGCCACCTCCAACGGGGGGGCGAACACCGGGGAGCTGTTTTTT. V gene TRBV10-3 combines with J gene TRBJ2-2; 8 nucleotides agree with TRBD2. This CDR3 has 15 amino acids. Germline assignment: CDR1 ENHRY and CDR2 SYGVKD. The V segment lost 10 bases and the J segment 0 bases; nucleotides outside the gene matches: 7.

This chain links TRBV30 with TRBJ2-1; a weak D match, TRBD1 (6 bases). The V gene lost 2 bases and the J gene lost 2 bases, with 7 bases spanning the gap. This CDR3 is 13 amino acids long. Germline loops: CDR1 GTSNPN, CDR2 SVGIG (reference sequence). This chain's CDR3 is CAWSRDTYNEQFF. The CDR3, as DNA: TGTGCCTGGAGTAGGGACACCTACAATGAGCAGTTCTTC. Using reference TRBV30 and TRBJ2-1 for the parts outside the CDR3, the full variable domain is SQTIHQWPATLVQPVGSPLSLECTVEGTSNPNLYWYRQAAGRGLQLLFYSVGIGQISSEVPQNLSASRPQDRQFILSSKKLLLSDSGFYLCAWSRDTYNEQFFGPGTRLTVL.

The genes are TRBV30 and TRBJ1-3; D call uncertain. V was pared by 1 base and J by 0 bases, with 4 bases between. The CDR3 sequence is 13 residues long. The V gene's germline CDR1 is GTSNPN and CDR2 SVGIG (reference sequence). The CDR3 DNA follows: TGTGCCTGGAGTGGTAGCTCTGGAAACACCATATATTTT. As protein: CAWSGSSGNTIYF.